The 9 T cell receptor beta chains in this list originate from one sample, sequenced in a study of shared T cell receptors in the human thymus. Profiled with immunoSEQ multiplex PCR; TCRdb holds only in-frame clones, not every one. There are 550,000 to 800,000 clones in the sample; 70% to 90% occur only once, and approximately 0.01% lies in the top ten. This sample also appeared in a second study, on human thymus T cells.

The sample was thymocytes. These TCRs come from a girl less than two years old with a congenital heart defect.

This clone appeared a single time. CDR3 sequence (DNA): TGTGCCATCAGACCATCAGATTCCCACTACGAGCAGTACTTC. This translates into CAIRPSDSHYEQYF. The rearrangement joins TRBV10-3 to TRBJ2-7; D ambiguous. CDR3 size: 14 residues. Germline loops: CDR1 ENHRY, CDR2 SYGVKD. Trimming took 6 bases from V and 3 from J, leaving 15 bases between them.

The chain employs TRBV13 and TRBJ1-3; TRBD1 matches 8 bases. J lost 6 bases, V lost 5 bases, and 9 bases had no gene match. There are 15 residues in the CDR3. Germline CDR1 is PRHDT and CDR2 is FYEKMQ (reference sequence). Here the CDR3 DNA reads TGTGCCAGCAGCCCCGAAGGACAGGGCCCAAACACCATATATTTT. This gives the protein CASSPEGQGPNTIYF.

J is TRBJ2-5 and V is TRBV12-5, with D hard to call. Trimming left V 0 bases short and J 7 bases short, with 12 bases between. Germline V gene data show CDR1 as LGHNT and CDR2 as FRNRAP. The CDR3 totals 14 residues. CDR3 sequence: CASGLVGPPGTQYF. Written as DNA, the CDR3 is TGTGCTAGTGGTTTGGTAGGCCCCCCAGGGACCCAGTACTTC.

The chain uses TRBV7-6 and TRBJ1-4; D unclear. V was cut by 5 bases and J by 6 bases, with 16 bases left in between. Germline values: CDR1 SGHVS, CDR2 FNYEAQ. This CDR3 comprises 15 residues. CDR3 region: CASSPRLRGYEKLFF. CDR3 bases: TGTGCCAGCAGCCCTCGGCTACGGGGTTATGAAAAACTGTTTTTT.

The chain couples TRBV19 to TRBJ2-7; perhaps TRBD1 as D (6 bases). The germline CDR1 and CDR2 sequences are LNHDA and SQIVND (reference sequence). Trimming removed 5 bases at V and 2 bases at J, with 13 bases between. CDR3 length: 14 residues. The DNA of the CDR3 is TGTGCCAGTAGTTTATCGGACAGTGCCTACGAGCAGTACTTC. Translated: CASSLSDSAYEQYF. The full variable domain, completed using reference TRBV19 and TRBJ2-7, is DGGITQSPKYLFRKEGQNVTLSCEQNLNHDAMYWYRQDPGQGLRLIYYSQIVNDFQKGDIAEGYSVSREKKESFPLTVTSAQKNPTAFYLCASSLSDSAYEQYFGPGTRLTVT.

The rearrangement uses TRBV7-8 and TRBJ2-7; TRBD1 agrees at 8 bases. Per the germline V gene, CDR1 is SGHVS and CDR2 is FQNEAQ. The CDR3 loop spans 15 amino acids. J was trimmed by 3 bases and V by 3 bases; bases with no gene match: 7. The DNA of the CDR3 is TGTGCCAGCAGCTTTTCAGGGGGCGCCCTCTACGAGCAGTACTTC. This gives the protein CASSFSGGALYEQYF.

The gene calls are TRBV28 and TRBJ1-5, with D tentatively TRBD1 (6 bases). The germline gives CDR1 MDHEN, CDR2 SYDVKM. The CDR3 runs 17 residues. V shed 5 bases and J shed 0 bases, with 17 bases lying between them. CDR3 region: CASSLDRTDYSNQPQHF. CDR3 DNA: TGTGCCAGCAGTCTCGATCGGACAGATTATAGCAATCAGCCCCAGCATTTT. The entire variable domain, with the rest obtained from reference TRBV28 and TRBJ1-5, is as follows: DVKVTQSSRYLVKRTGEKVFLECVQDMDHENMFWYRQDPGLGLRLIYFSYDVKMKEKGDIPEGYSVSREKKERFSLILESASTNQTSMYLCASSLDRTDYSNQPQHFGDGTRLSIL.

In this sample, this clone turned up a few times. The rearrangement uses TRBV4-2 and TRBJ1-1, with TRBD1 identical over 8 bases. The germline V gene has CDR1 LGHNA and CDR2 YNFKEQ. The CDR3 length is 23 residues. The trim removed 0 bases at V and 1 base at J, leaving 25 bases unmatched. DNA of the CDR3: TGTGCCAGCAGCCAAGAGCCGTTAAGACAGGGGAATACCCGCGTAGGCCCGAACACTGAAGCTTTCTTT. This translates into CASSQEPLRQGNTRVGPNTEAFF.

The chain has TRBV27 and TRBJ1-2; possible D gene TRBD1, 5 bases. The V and J ends lost 2 bases and 6 bases respectively, with 16 bases between them. There are 15 residues in the CDR3. Germline lookup yields CDR1 MNHEY and CDR2 SMNVEV (reference sequence). The CDR3: CASSLKSGHQDGYTF. DNA of the CDR3: TGTGCCAGCAGTTTAAAATCCGGACACCAGGATGGCTACACCTTC.